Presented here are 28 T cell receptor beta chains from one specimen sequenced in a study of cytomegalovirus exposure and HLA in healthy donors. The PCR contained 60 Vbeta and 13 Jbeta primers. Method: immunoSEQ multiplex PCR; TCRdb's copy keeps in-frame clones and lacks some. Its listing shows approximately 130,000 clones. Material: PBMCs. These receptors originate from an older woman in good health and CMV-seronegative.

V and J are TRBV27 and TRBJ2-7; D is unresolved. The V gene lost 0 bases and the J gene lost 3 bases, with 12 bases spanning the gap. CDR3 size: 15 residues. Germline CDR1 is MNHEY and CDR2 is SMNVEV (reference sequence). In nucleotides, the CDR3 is TGTGCCAGCAGTTTATCGGGCAGGAAGAACTACGAGCAGTACTTC. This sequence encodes CASSLSGRKNYEQYF.

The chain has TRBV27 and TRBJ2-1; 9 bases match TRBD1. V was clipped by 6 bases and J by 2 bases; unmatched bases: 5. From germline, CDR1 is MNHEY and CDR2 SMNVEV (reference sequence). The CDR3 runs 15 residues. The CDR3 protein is CASRTGTGPYNEQFF. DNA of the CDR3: TGTGCCAGCAGGACCGGGACAGGGCCCTACAATGAGCAGTTCTTC.

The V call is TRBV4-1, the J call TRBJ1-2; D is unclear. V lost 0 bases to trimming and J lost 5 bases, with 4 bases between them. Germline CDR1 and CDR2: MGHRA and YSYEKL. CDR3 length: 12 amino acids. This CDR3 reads CASSQDAYGYTF. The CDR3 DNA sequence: TGCGCCAGCAGCCAAGATGCGTATGGCTACACCTTC.

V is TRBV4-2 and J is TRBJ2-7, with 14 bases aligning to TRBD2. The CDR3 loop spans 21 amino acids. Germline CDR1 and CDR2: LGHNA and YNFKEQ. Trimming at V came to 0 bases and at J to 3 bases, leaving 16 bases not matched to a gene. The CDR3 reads CASSQDLPRPGLAGDSYEQYF. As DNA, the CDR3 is TGTGCCAGCAGCCAAGATCTACCCCGTCCGGGACTAGCGGGAGATAGCTACGAGCAGTACTTC.

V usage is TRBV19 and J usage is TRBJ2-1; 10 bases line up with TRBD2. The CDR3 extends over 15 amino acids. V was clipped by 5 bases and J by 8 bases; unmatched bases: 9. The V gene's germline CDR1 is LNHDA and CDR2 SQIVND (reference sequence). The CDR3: CASSSERGGLDEQFF. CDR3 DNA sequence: TGTGCCAGTAGTTCCGAGCGGGGGGGCCTGGATGAGCAGTTCTTC.

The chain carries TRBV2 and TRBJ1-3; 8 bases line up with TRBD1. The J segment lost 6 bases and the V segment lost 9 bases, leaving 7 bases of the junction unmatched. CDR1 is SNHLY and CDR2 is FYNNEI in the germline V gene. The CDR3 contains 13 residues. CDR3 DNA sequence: TGTGCCAGAGGACAGGGCGGGTCAAACACCATATATTTT. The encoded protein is CARGQGGSNTIYF.

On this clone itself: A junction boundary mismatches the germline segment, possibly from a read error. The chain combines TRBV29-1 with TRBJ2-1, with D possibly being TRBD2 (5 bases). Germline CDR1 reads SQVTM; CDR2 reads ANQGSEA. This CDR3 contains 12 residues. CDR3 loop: CSVHTRSNVQFF. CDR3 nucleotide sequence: TGCAGCGTCCACACTAGGTCCAATGTGCAGTTCTTC.

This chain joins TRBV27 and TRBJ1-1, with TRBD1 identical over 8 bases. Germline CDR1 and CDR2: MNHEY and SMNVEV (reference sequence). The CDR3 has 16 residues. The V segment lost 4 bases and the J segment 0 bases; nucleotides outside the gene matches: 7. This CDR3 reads CASSSSTGELNTEAFF. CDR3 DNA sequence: TGTGCCAGCAGTTCCTCGACAGGGGAGTTGAACACTGAAGCTTTCTTT.

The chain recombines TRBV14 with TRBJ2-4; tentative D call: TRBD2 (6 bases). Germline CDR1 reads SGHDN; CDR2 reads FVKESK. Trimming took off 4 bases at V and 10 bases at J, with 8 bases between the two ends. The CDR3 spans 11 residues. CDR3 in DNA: TGTGCCAGCAGCCTCGGGAGAATTCAGTACTTC. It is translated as CASSLGRIQYF. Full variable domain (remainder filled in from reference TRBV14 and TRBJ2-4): EAGVTQFPSHSVIEKGQTVTLRCDPISGHDNLYWYRRVMGKEIKFLLHFVKESKQDESGMPNNRFLAERTGGTYSTLKVQPAELEDSGVYFCASSLGRIQYFGAGTRLSVL.

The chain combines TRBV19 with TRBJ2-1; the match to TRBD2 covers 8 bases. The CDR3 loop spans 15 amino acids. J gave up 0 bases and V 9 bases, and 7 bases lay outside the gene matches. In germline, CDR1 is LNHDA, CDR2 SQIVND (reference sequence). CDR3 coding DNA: TGTGCCAGCACCGCCGGGACTAGCTCCTACAATGAGCAGTTCTTC. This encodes CASTAGTSSYNEQFF.

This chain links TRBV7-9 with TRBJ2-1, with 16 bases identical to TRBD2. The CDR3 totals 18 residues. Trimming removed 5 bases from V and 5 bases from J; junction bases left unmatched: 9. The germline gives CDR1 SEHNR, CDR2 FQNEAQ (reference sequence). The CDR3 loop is CASSPPGLAGGPHNEQFF. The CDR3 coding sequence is TGTGCCAGCAGCCCCCCGGGACTAGCGGGAGGGCCCCACAATGAGCAGTTCTTC.

The CDR3 sequence is CASSSMGQGLHEQYF. DNA of the CDR3: TGTGCCAGCAGTTCCATGGGACAGGGTCTGCACGAGCAGTACTTC. V is TRBV27 and J is TRBJ2-7; 9 bases map to TRBD1. The germline CDR1 and CDR2 sequences are MNHEY and SMNVEV (reference sequence). Unmatched junction bases numbered 9, after V lost 4 bases and J lost 5 bases. This CDR3 contains 15 residues.

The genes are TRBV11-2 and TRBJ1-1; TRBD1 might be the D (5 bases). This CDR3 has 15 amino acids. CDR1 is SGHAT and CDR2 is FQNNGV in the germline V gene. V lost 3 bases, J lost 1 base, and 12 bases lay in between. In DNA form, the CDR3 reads TGTGCCAGCAGCTTGCAGACAGCTACGAACACTGAAGCTTTCTTT. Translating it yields CASSLQTATNTEAFF.

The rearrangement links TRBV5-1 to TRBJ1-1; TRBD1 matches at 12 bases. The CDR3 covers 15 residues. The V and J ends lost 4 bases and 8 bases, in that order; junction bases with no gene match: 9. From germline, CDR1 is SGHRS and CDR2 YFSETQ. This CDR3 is CASSGPGQGAGEAFF. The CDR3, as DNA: TGCGCCAGCAGCGGGCCGGGACAGGGGGCAGGGGAAGCTTTCTTT.

CDR3 in amino acids: CASSFPAGGVNEQFF. CDR3 sequence (DNA): TGCGCCAGCAGCTTTCCAGCGGGGGGGGTAAATGAGCAGTTCTTC. The chain employs TRBV5-1 and TRBJ2-1, with TRBD2 identical over 10 bases. V lost 2 bases and J lost 7; bases outside the gene matches: 6. This CDR3 comprises 15 residues. From germline, CDR1 is SGHRS and CDR2 YFSETQ. Full variable domain (missing parts from reference TRBV5-1 and TRBJ2-1): KAGVTQTPRYLIKTRGQQVTLSCSPISGHRSVSWYQQTPGQGLQFLFEYFSETQRNKGNFPGRFSGRQFSNSRSEMNVSTLELGDSALYLCASSFPAGGVNEQFFGPGTRLTVL.

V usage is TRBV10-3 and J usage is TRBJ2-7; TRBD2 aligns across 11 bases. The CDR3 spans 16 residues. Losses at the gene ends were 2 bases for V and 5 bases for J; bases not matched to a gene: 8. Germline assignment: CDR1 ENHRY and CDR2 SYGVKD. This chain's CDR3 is CAISEPTSGRFDEQYF. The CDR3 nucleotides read TGTGCCATCAGTGAGCCCACTAGCGGGAGATTTGACGAGCAGTACTTC.

CDR3 in DNA: TGTGCCAGTAGAAAGCAGGGGTTGCGCAATCAGCCCCAGCATTTT. The encoded protein is CASRKQGLRNQPQHF. The J gene is TRBJ1-5, the V gene TRBV19, with a possible D match to TRBD1 (6 bases). Trimming took off 6 bases at V and 2 bases at J, with 14 bases between the two ends. The CDR3 spans 15 residues. From germline, CDR1 is LNHDA and CDR2 SQIVND (reference sequence).

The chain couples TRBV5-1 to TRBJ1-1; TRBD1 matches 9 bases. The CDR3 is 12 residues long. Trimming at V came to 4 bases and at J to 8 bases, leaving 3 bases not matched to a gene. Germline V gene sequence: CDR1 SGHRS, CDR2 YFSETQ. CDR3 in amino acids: CASSAQGAEAFF. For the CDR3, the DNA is TGCGCCAGCAGCGCACAGGGGGCGGAAGCTTTCTTT. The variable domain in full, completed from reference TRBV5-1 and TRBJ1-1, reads KAGVTQTPRYLIKTRGQQVTLSCSPISGHRSVSWYQQTPGQGLQFLFEYFSETQRNKGNFPGRFSGRQFSNSRSEMNVSTLELGDSALYLCASSAQGAEAFFGQGTRLTVV.

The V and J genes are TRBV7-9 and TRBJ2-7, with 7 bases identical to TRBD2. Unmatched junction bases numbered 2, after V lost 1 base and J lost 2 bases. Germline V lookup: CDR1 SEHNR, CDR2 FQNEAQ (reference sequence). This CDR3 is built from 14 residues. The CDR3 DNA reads TGTGCCAGCAGCTTAGTCGGGACTACCTACGAGCAGTACTTC. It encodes CASSLVGTTYEQYF.

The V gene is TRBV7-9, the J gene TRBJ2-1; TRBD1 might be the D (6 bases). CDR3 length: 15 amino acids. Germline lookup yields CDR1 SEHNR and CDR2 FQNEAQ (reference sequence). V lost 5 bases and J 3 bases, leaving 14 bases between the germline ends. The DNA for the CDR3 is TGTGCCAGCAGCGCCCCCGGACAGAGCTACAATGAGCAGTTCTTC. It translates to CASSAPGQSYNEQFF. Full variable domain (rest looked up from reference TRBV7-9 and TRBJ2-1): DTGVSQNPRHKITKRGQNVTFRCDPISEHNRLYWYRQTLGQGPEFLTYFQNEAQLEKSRLLSDRFSAERPKGSFSTLEIQRTEQGDSAMYLCASSAPGQSYNEQFFGPGTRLTVL.

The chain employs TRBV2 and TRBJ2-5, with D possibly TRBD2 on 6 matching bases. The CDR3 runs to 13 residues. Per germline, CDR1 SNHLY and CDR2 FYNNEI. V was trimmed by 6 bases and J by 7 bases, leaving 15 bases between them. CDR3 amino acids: CASSWGVVGTQYF. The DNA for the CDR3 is TGTGCCAGCAGCTGGGGGGTGGTGGGGACCCAGTACTTC.

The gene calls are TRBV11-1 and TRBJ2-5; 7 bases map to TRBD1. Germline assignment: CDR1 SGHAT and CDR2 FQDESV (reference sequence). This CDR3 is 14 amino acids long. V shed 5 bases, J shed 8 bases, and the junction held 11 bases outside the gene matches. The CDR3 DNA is TGTGCCAGCAGCGCCCCCGGGACAGAGGGTACCCAGTACTTC. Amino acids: CASSAPGTEGTQYF.

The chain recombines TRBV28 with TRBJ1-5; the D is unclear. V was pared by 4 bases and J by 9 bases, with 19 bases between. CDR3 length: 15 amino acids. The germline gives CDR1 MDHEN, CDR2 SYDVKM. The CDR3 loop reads CASSYGGFAGSPQHF. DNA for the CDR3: TGTGCCAGCAGTTACGGAGGGTTTGCCGGTTCGCCCCAGCATTTT.

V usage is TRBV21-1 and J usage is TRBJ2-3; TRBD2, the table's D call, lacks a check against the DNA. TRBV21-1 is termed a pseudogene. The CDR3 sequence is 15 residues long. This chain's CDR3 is CASSKHRGGSDTQYF. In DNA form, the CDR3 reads TGTGCCAGCAGCAAACATCGGGGAGGGTCGGATACGCAGTATTTT.

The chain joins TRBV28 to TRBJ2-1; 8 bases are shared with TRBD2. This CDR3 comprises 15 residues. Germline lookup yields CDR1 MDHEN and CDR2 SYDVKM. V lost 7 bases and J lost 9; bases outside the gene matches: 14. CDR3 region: CASTDAGGPLIEQFF. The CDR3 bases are TGTGCCAGCACCGATGCGGGAGGTCCCCTCATTGAGCAGTTCTTC. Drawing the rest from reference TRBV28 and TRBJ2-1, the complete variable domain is DVKVTQSSRYLVKRTGEKVFLECVQDMDHENMFWYRQDPGLGLRLIYFSYDVKMKEKGDIPEGYSVSREKKERFSLILESASTNQTSMYLCASTDAGGPLIEQFFGPGTRLTVL.

The CDR3 here is CASGATGLYNEQFF. Here the CDR3 DNA reads TGCGCCAGCGGGGCAACAGGGCTCTACAATGAGCAGTTCTTC. The V gene is TRBV5-1, the J gene TRBJ2-1, with a possible D match to TRBD1 (6 bases). The germline V gene encodes CDR1 SGHRS and CDR2 YFSETQ. The CDR3 runs 14 residues. Trimming removed 7 bases at V and 3 bases at J, with 14 bases between.

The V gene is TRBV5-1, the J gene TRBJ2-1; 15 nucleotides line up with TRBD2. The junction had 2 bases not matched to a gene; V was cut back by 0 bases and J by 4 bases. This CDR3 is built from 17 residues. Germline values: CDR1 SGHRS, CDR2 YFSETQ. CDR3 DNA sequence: TGCGCCAGCAGCTTGGGGACTAGCGGGGGGGCTTACAATGAGCAGTTCTTC. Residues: CASSLGTSGGAYNEQFF.

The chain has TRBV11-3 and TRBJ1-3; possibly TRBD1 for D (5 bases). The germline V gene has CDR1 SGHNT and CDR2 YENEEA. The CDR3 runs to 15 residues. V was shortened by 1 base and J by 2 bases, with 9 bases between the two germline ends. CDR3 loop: CASSLGGAAGNTIYF. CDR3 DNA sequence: TGTGCCAGCAGCTTAGGTGGGGCGGCTGGAAACACCATATATTTT.